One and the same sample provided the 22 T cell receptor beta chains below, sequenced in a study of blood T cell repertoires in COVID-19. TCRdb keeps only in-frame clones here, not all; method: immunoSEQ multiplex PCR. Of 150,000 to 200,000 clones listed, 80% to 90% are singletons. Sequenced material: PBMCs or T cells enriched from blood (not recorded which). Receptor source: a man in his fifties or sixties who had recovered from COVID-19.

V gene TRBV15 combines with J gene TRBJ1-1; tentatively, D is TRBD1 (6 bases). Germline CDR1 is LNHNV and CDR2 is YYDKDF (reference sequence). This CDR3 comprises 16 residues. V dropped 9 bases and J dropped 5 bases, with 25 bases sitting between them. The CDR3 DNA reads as TGTGCCACAACAGGGACGGATATAAATTGGTGGACTGAAGCTTTCTTT. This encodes CATTGTDINWWTEAFF.

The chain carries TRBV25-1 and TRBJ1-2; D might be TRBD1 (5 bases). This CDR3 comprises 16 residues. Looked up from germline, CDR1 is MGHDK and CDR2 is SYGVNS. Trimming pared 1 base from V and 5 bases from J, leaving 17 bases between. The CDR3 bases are TGTGCCAGCAGTGAATGGGATGGGGGGGTTGAATATGGCTACACCTTC. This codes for CASSEWDGGVEYGYTF.

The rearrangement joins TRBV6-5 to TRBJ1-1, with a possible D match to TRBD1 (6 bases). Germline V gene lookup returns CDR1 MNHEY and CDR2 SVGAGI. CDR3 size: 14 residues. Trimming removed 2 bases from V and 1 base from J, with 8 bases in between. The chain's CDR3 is CASSYDRPNTEAFF. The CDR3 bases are TGTGCCAGCAGTTACGACAGGCCGAACACTGAAGCTTTCTTT.

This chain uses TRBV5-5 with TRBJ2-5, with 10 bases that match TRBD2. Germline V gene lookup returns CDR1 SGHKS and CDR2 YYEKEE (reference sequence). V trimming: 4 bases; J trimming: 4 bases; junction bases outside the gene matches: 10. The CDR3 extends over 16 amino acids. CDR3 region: CASSPAASGGPETQYF. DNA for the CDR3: TGTGCCAGCAGCCCGGCGGCTAGCGGGGGCCCAGAGACCCAGTACTTC.

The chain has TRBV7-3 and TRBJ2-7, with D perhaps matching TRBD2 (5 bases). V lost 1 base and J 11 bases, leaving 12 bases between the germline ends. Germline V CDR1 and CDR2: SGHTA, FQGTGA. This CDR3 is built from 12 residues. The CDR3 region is CASSLSVGRKYF. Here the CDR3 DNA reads TGTGCCAGCAGCTTAAGCGTTGGGAGAAAGTACTTC.

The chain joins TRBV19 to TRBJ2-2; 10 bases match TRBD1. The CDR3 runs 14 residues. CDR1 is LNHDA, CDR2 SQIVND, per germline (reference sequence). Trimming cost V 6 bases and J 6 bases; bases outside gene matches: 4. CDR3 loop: CASRKTGGPGELFF. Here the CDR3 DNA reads TGTGCCAGTAGGAAGACAGGGGGCCCCGGGGAGCTGTTTTTT.

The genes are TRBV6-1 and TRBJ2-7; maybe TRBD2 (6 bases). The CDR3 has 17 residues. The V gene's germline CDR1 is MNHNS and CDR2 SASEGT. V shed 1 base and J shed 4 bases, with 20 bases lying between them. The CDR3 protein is CASSEDGGRIKEYEQYF. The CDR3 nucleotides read TGTGCCAGCAGTGAAGACGGGGGACGGATTAAGGAGTACGAGCAGTACTTC.

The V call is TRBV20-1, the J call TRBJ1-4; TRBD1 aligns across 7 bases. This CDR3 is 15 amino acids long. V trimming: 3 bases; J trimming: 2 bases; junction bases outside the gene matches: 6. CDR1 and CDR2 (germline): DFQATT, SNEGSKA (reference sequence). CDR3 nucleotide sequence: TGCAGTGCTAGTGGGTCGGGACAGACTAATGAAAAACTGTTTTTT. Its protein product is CSASGSGQTNEKLFF.

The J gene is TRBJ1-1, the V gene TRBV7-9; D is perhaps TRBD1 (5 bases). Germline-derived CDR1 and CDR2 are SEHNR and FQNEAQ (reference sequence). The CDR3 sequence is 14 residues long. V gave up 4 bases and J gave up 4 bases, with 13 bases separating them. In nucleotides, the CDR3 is TGTGCCAGCAGCTCCGTCGGGGGGGTCACTGAAGCTTTCTTT. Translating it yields CASSSVGGVTEAFF.

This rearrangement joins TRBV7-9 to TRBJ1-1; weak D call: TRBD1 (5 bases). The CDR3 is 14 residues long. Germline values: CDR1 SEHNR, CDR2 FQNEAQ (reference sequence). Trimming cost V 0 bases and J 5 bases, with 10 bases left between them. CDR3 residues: CASSLASGVTEAFF. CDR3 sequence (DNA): TGTGCCAGCAGCTTAGCATCGGGGGTAACTGAAGCTTTCTTT.

Here the CDR3 reads CASSLGQTTGYGYTF. The DNA of the CDR3 is TGCGCCAGCAGCTTGGGCCAGACAACCGGCTATGGCTACACCTTC. The chain carries TRBV5-1 and TRBJ1-2; D is ambiguous. CDR3 size: 15 residues. Germline CDR1 and CDR2: SGHRS and YFSETQ. V shed 0 bases and J shed 4 bases, with 13 bases lying between them.

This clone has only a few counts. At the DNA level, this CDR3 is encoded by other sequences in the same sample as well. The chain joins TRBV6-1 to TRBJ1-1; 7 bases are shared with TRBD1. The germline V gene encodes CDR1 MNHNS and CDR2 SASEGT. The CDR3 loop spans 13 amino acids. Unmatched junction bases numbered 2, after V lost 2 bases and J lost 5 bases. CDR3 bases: TGTGCCAGCAGTGAACGACAGGGAACTGAAGCTTTCTTT. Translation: CASSERQGTEAFF.

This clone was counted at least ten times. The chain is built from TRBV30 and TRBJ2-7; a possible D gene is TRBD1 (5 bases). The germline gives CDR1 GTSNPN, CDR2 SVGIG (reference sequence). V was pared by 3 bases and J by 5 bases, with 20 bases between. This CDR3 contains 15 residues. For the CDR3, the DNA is TGTGCCTGGAGCATCTTGACAGCCACGCCGCACGAGCAGTACTTC. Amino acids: CAWSILTATPHEQYF. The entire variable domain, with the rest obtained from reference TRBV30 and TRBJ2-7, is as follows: SQTIHQWPATLVQPVGSPLSLECTVEGTSNPNLYWYRQAAGRGLQLLFYSVGIGQISSEVPQNLSASRPQDRQFILSSKKLLLSDSGFYLCAWSILTATPHEQYFGPGTRLTVT.

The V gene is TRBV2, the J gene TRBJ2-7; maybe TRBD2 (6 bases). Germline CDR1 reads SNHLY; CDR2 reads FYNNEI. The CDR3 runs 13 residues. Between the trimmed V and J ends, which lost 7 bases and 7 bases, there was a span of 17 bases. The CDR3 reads CASTLETGGEQYF. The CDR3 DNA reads TGTGCCAGCACCCTAGAGACCGGGGGTGAGCAGTACTTC.

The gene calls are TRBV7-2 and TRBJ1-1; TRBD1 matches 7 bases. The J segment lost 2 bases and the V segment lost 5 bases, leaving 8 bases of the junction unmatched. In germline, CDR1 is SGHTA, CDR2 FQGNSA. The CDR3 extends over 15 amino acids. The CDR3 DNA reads TGTGCCAGCAGCAAAAACAGGGGAATTAACACTGAAGCTTTCTTT. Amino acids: CASSKNRGINTEAFF.

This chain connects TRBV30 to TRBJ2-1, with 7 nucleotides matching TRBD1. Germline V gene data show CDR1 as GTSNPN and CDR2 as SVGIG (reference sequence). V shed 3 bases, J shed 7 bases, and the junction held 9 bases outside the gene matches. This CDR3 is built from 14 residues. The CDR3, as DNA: TGTGCCTGGAGCAAACAGGGGTCCGCAAATGAGCAGTTCTTC. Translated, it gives CAWSKQGSANEQFF.

The CDR3 here is CASSQDQKTQYF. The CDR3 DNA sequence: TGTGCCAGCAGCCAAGATCAGAAGACCCAGTACTTC. V and J are TRBV3-1 (or the pseudogene TRBV3-2) and TRBJ2-5, with unresolved D. V was shortened by 0 bases and J by 6 bases, with 5 bases between the two germline ends. The germline V gene encodes CDR1 LGHDT and CDR2 YNNKEL (reference sequence). The CDR3 contains 12 residues.

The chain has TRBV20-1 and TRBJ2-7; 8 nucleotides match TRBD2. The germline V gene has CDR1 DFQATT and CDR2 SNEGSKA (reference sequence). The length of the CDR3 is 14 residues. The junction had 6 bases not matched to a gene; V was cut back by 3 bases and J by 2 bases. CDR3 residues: CSASITSGPYEQYF. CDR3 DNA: TGCAGTGCTAGTATAACTAGCGGCCCCTACGAGCAGTACTTC.

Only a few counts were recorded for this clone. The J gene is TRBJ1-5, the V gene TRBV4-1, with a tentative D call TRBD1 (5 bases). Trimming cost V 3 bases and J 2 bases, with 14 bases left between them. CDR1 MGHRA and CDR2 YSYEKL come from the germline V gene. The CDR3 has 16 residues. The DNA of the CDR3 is TGCGCCAGCAGCCAGGTGGCCTCGACAGGCAATCAGCCCCAGCATTTT. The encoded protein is CASSQVASTGNQPQHF.

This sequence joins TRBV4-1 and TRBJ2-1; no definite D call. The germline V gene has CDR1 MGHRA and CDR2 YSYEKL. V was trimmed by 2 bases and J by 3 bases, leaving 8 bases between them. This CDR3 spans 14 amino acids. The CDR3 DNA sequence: TGCGCCAGCAGCCAATCGTTAGACTACAATGAGCAGTTCTTC. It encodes CASSQSLDYNEQFF.

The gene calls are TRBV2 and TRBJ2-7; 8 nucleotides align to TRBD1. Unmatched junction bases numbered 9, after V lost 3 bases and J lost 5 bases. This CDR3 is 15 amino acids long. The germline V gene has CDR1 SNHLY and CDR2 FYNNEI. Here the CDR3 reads CASSDRDRIAHEQYF. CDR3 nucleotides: TGTGCCAGCAGTGACCGGGACAGGATCGCCCACGAGCAGTACTTC. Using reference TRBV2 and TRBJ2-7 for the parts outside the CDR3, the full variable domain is EPEVTQTPSHQVTQMGQEVILRCVPISNHLYFYWYRQILGQKVEFLVSFYNNEISEKSEIFDDQFSVERPDGSNFTLKIRSTKLEDSAMYFCASSDRDRIAHEQYFGPGTRLTVT.

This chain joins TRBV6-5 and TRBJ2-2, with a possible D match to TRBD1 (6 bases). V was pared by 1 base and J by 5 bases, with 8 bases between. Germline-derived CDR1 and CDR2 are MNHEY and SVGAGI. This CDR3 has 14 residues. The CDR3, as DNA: TGTGCCAGCAGTTACTGGACAGAGACCGGGGAGCTGTTTTTT. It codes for CASSYWTETGELFF.